These T cell receptor beta chains were read from a single sample in a study of blood T cell repertoires in COVID-19. Produced via immunoSEQ multiplex PCR; TCRdb's table is partial and in-frame only. Among about 160,000 clones listed, roughly 84% were seen once. The sample was peripheral blood. The receptors were sampled from a woman aged 45-59 years with COVID-19, enrolled during active disease. Both conserved end residues are part of each CDR3. Each record gives: clone size, J gene, V gene, D gene, CDR3 protein, CDR3 DNA. D genes are given only for firm matches. Size values are once, few and many counts, or a class for expanded clones, and some rows have none.

size: NA; J: TRBJ2-7; V: TRBV11-3; D: TRBD1; CDR3: CASSPGTGAYEQYF; DNA: TGTGCCAGCAGCCCCGGGACAGGGGCCTACGAGCAGTACTTC
size: NA; J: TRBJ2-5; V: TRBV18; D: TRBD1; CDR3: CASSSPTGPRETQYF; DNA: TGTGCCAGCTCATCTCCGACAGGGCCCAGAGAGACCCAGTACTTC
size: NA; J: TRBJ2-7; V: TRBV2; D: TRBD1; CDR3: CASSEQGAYEQYF; DNA: TGTGCCAGCAGTGAGCAGGGGGCCTACGAGCAGTACTTC
size: NA; J: TRBJ2-2; V: TRBV10-3; D: NA; CDR3: CAISTGNTGELFF; DNA: TGTGCCATCAGTACGGGGAACACCGGGGAGCTGTTTTTT
size: NA; J: TRBJ2-3; V: TRBV10-3; D: TRBD2; CDR3: CAISLAAGTDTQYF; DNA: TGTGCCATCAGCCTAGCGGCGGGCACAGATACGCAGTATTTT
size: NA; J: TRBJ1-5; V: TRBV28; D: NA; CDR3: CASSSLLNQPQHF; DNA: TGTGCCAGCAGTTCCCTCTTAAATCAGCCCCAGCATTTT
size: NA; J: TRBJ1-1; V: TRBV19; D: NA; CDR3: CASPTEMNTEAFF; DNA: TGTGCCAGTCCTACGGAGATGAACACTGAAGCTTTCTTT
size: NA; J: TRBJ2-1; V: TRBV9; D: TRBD2; CDR3: CASSLVRGSSYNEQFF; DNA: TGTGCCAGCAGCTTGGTGCGGGGGAGCTCCTACAATGAGCAGTTCTTC
size: NA; J: TRBJ1-5; V: TRBV18; D: NA; CDR3: CASSLDTNQPQHF; DNA: TGTGCCAGCTCACTGGACACGAATCAGCCCCAGCATTTT
size: NA; J: TRBJ2-1; V: TRBV19; D: TRBD2; CDR3: CASSTTGTSGAQFF; DNA: TGTGCCAGTAGTACAACCGGGACTAGCGGGGCTCAGTTCTTC
size: NA; J: TRBJ2-7; V: TRBV10-3; D: TRBD2; CDR3: CAISGLAGSYEQYF; DNA: TGTGCCATCAGCGGACTAGCGGGATCCTACGAGCAGTACTTC
size: NA; J: TRBJ2-1; V: TRBV11-2; D: NA; CDR3: CASSPRQSPGEQFF; DNA: TGTGCCAGCAGCCCACGACAGTCCCCAGGGGAGCAGTTCTTC
size: NA; J: TRBJ2-7; V: TRBV7-9; D: NA; CDR3: CASSLLRGNEQYF; DNA: TGTGCCAGCAGCTTACTCAGGGGCAACGAGCAGTACTTC
size: NA; J: TRBJ2-2; V: TRBV28; D: TRBD1; CDR3: CASSFLRDRGSLNTGELFF; DNA: TGTGCCAGCAGTTTTTTACGGGACAGGGGGTCCCTGAACACCGGGGAGCTGTTTTTT
size: NA; J: TRBJ1-6; V: TRBV28; D: NA; CDR3: CASLTAGGNNSPLHF; DNA: TGTGCCAGCCTGACTGCTGGGGGGAATAATTCACCCCTCCACTTT
size: NA; J: TRBJ1-2; V: TRBV6-5; D: TRBD1; CDR3: CASSYRQGGYGYTF; DNA: TGTGCTAGCAGTTACCGACAGGGAGGCTATGGCTACACCTTC
size: NA; J: TRBJ2-5; V: TRBV6-5; D: TRBD1; CDR3: CASSHTGQVQETQYF; DNA: TGTGCCAGCAGCCACACCGGACAGGTGCAGGAGACCCAGTACTTC
size: NA; J: TRBJ2-2; V: TRBV18; D: TRBD1; CDR3: CASSPNSGTAENTGELFF; DNA: TGTGCCAGCTCACCAAATTCCGGGACAGCAGAGAACACCGGGGAGCTGTTTTTT
size: NA; J: TRBJ2-2; V: TRBV5-1; D: NA; CDR3: CASSYLSDTGELFF; DNA: TGCGCCAGCAGCTACCTCAGCGACACCGGGGAGCTGTTTTTT
size: few; J: TRBJ2-1; V: TRBV7-3; D: NA; CDR3: CASSPGLAYNEQFF; DNA: TGTGCCAGCAGTCCCGGACTGGCTTACAATGAGCAGTTCTTC
size: NA; J: TRBJ1-3; V: TRBV19; D: NA; CDR3: CASITDKFSGNTIYF; DNA: TGTGCCAGTATCACGGACAAGTTCTCTGGAAACACCATATATTTT
size: NA; J: TRBJ1-4; V: TRBV5-1; D: NA; CDR3: CASSLAGATNEKLFF; DNA: TGCGCCAGCAGCTTGGCAGGGGCAACTAATGAAAAACTGTTTTTT
size: NA; J: TRBJ2-2; V: TRBV28; D: NA; CDR3: CASSQGGSTGELFF; DNA: TGTGCCAGCAGTCAGGGGGGAAGCACCGGGGAGCTGTTTTTT
size: NA; J: TRBJ1-2; V: TRBV3-1/TRBV3-2; D: TRBD1; CDR3: CASSREGQTEGYTF; DNA: TGTGCCAGCAGCCGCGAGGGACAGACAGAAGGCTACACCTTC
size: NA; J: TRBJ2-7; V: TRBV11-3; D: TRBD1; CDR3: CASSMGQQSYEQYF; DNA: TGTGCCAGCAGCATGGGACAGCAATCCTACGAGCAGTACTTC
size: NA; J: TRBJ2-2; V: TRBV5-6; D: TRBD2; CDR3: CASSLVAGNTGELFF; DNA: TGTGCCAGCAGCTTGGTAGCGGGGAACACCGGGGAGCTGTTTTTT
size: NA; J: TRBJ1-5; V: TRBV19; D: NA; CDR3: CASSDRNSNQPQHF; DNA: TGTGCCAGTAGTGACAGAAATAGCAATCAGCCCCAGCATTTT
size: once; J: TRBJ2-6; V: TRBV7-9; D: TRBD1; CDR3: CASSKTAGQGADPGANVLTF; DNA: TGTGCCAGCAGCAAAACTGCCGGACAGGGGGCGGACCCTGGGGCCAACGTCCTGACTTTC
size: once; J: TRBJ1-2; V: TRBV3-1/TRBV3-2; D: TRBD1; CDR3: CASSRTFRGPLVYGYTF; DNA: TGTGCCAGCAGCCGTACCTTCAGGGGGCCTCTAGTCTATGGCTACACCTTC
size: NA; J: TRBJ1-2; V: TRBV9; D: TRBD1; CDR3: CASSVAETGNYGYTF; DNA: TGTGCCAGCAGCGTAGCGGAGACAGGGAACTATGGCTACACCTTC
size: NA; J: TRBJ1-3; V: TRBV28; D: NA; CDR3: CASSFPGGRNTIYF; DNA: TGTGCCAGCAGTTTCCCGGGGGGCAGGAACACCATATATTTT
size: NA; J: TRBJ1-3; V: TRBV11-2; D: NA; CDR3: CASRLQGSGNTIYF; DNA: TGTGCCAGCAGACTACAGGGCTCTGGAAACACCATATATTTT
size: once; J: TRBJ1-4; V: TRBV4-1; D: NA; CDR3: CASSQGSGLGNEKLFF; DNA: TGCGCCAGCAGCCAAGGCTCGGGGTTAGGTAATGAAAAACTGTTTTTT
size: NA; J: TRBJ2-2; V: TRBV10-3; D: TRBD2; CDR3: CATRLAETGELFF; DNA: TGTGCCACGCGACTAGCGGAAACCGGGGAGCTGTTTTTT
size: NA; J: TRBJ1-3; V: TRBV7-6; D: NA; CDR3: CASSSPDMAGNTIYF; DNA: TGTGCCAGCAGTTCCCCCGACATGGCTGGAAACACCATATATTTT
size: NA; J: TRBJ1-2; V: TRBV3-1/TRBV3-2; D: TRBD1; CDR3: CASSQGRGQGNYGYTF; DNA: TGTGCCAGCAGCCAAGGACGGGGACAGGGAAACTATGGCTACACCTTC
size: NA; J: TRBJ2-7; V: TRBV5-1; D: NA; CDR3: CASSYPRGDEQYF; DNA: TGCGCCAGCAGCTACCCGCGGGGCGACGAGCAGTACTTC
size: NA; J: TRBJ2-1; V: TRBV2; D: TRBD1; CDR3: CASSEWGQTGEQFF; DNA: TGTGCCAGCAGTGAGTGGGGACAGACGGGTGAGCAGTTCTTC
size: few; J: TRBJ2-7; V: TRBV11-3; D: TRBD2; CDR3: CASSLDEGGGAFYEQYF; DNA: TGTGCCAGCAGCTTAGATGAGGGCGGGGGGGCCTTCTACGAGCAGTACTTC
size: NA; J: TRBJ1-5; V: TRBV6-5; D: NA; CDR3: CASSYSDGGSNQPQHF; DNA: TGTGCCAGCAGTTACTCGGACGGGGGGAGCAATCAGCCCCAGCATTTT
size: NA; J: TRBJ1-4; V: TRBV30; D: NA; CDR3: CAWTPGAWNEKLFF; DNA: TGTGCCTGGACTCCAGGGGCTTGGAATGAAAAACTGTTTTTT
size: NA; J: TRBJ2-3; V: TRBV28; D: TRBD2; CDR3: CASIPSGGAPTDTQYF; DNA: TGTGCCAGCATCCCTTCGGGGGGGGCTCCCACAGATACGCAGTATTTT
size: NA; J: TRBJ2-1; V: TRBV12-3/TRBV12-4; D: NA; CDR3: CASSFTDKQFF; DNA: TGTGCCAGCAGTTTCACGGACAAGCAGTTCTTC
size: NA; J: TRBJ1-2; V: TRBV18; D: TRBD1; CDR3: CASSQDRVEGYTF; DNA: TGTGCCAGCTCACAAGACAGGGTAGAGGGCTACACCTTC